The clone carrying this T cell receptor (beta chain) was seen just once. The antigen remains unidentified. This specimen comes from a study of OX40 agonist ivuxolimab in advanced cancers. TCRdb keeps only in-frame clones here, not all; method: immunoSEQ multiplex PCR. Of approximately 60,000 clones listed, 83% are singletons. Study-wide points: On average, CD8+ T cells had more expanded clones than CD4+.

The CDR3 is 13 residues long. The V gene's germline CDR1 is SSHAT and CDR2 FNYEAQ (reference sequence). The V and J ends lost 6 bases and 4 bases respectively, with 10 bases between them. This sequence was found in an adult with an advanced solid tumor such as melanoma, head and neck, liver or kidney cancer. V is TRBV7-7 and J is TRBJ2-1; perhaps TRBD2 as D (6 bases). Sequenced material: CD4+ or CD8+ T cells sorted from blood, taken in a trial of the OX40 agonist ivuxolimab. The CDR3 region is CASSSGLYNEQFF. The CDR3 DNA follows: TGTGCCAGCAGTTCGGGACTTTACAATGAGCAGTTCTTC.